One sample yielded the 25 T cell receptor beta chains listed below, sequenced in a study of PD-L1 blockade in urothelial cancer. Time point given: pretreatment peripheral blood. Repertoires were generated with immunoSEQ multiplex PCR, while TCRdb's copy carries only in-frame clones and drops some. This table holds tens of thousands of clones, about 85% found once. Sequencing was performed on PBMCs, taken around atezolizumab (anti-PD-L1) treatment. The receptors stem from a man aged 40-50 years with urothelial cancer.

The chain couples TRBV5-1 to TRBJ2-5; the D gene is possibly TRBD1 (6 bases). CDR1 is SGHRS and CDR2 is YFSETQ in the germline V gene. The CDR3 is 15 residues long. The ends were cut back, 2 bases at V and 2 bases at J, with 13 bases in the middle. In DNA, the CDR3 is TGCGCCAGCAGCTTACGAAACAGGGAACAAGAGACCCAGTACTTC. This translates into CASSLRNREQETQYF.

This clone has only a few counts. The rearrangement uses TRBV15 and TRBJ2-7, with 8 bases that match TRBD2. The V segment lost 7 bases and the J segment 0 bases; nucleotides outside the gene matches: 5. This CDR3 has 14 amino acids. The germline V gene encodes CDR1 LNHNV and CDR2 YYDKDF (reference sequence). This chain's CDR3 is CATKRETSSYEQYF. CDR3 sequence (DNA): TGTGCCACCAAGCGGGAGACGAGCTCCTACGAGCAGTACTTC.

In DNA form, the CDR3 reads TGTGCCAGCAGTATCCGCACCGGGGGGCAGTACTTC. It is translated as CASSIRTGGQYF. The chain links TRBV28 to TRBJ2-7, with a possible D match to TRBD2 (6 bases). The CDR3 sequence is 12 residues long. V lost 5 bases and J 9 bases, leaving 14 bases between the germline ends. Germline CDR1 and CDR2: MDHEN and SYDVKM.

The genes are TRBV10-3 and TRBJ2-5, with 8 bases that match TRBD1. The CDR3 is made up of 13 amino acids. V gave up 5 bases and J gave up 4 bases; unmatched junction bases: 3. Germline V gene lookup returns CDR1 ENHRY and CDR2 SYGVKD. The CDR3 loop reads CAISRDRGETQYF. The CDR3 DNA follows: TGTGCCATCAGTCGTGACAGGGGAGAGACCCAGTACTTC.

V is TRBV5-6 and J is TRBJ1-2; TRBD1 matches 7 bases. The germline V gene encodes CDR1 SGHDT and CDR2 YYEEEE. CDR3 length: 14 amino acids. V trimming: 0 bases; J trimming: 5 bases; junction bases outside the gene matches: 4. The CDR3 nucleotides are TGTGCCAGCAGCTTGGCGGAGGGGGCGTATGGCTACACCTTC. Its translation: CASSLAEGAYGYTF.

The chain couples TRBV7-9 to TRBJ2-7; unclear D gene. CDR3 size: 12 residues. Germline CDR1 reads SEHNR; CDR2 reads FQNEAQ (reference sequence). Trimming stripped 5 bases from V and 7 bases from J, with 12 bases between. The CDR3 spells CASSPNPREQYF. The DNA of the CDR3 is TGTGCCAGCAGCCCAAACCCTCGGGAGCAGTACTTC.

V is TRBV7-3 and J is TRBJ2-3, with TRBD2 as a possible D gene (5 bases). Trimming cost V 5 bases and J 2 bases, with 14 bases left between them. The germline V gene encodes CDR1 SGHTA and CDR2 FQGTGA. The CDR3 sequence is 15 residues long. The CDR3 sequence is CASSPGGSHTDTQYF. The CDR3 nucleotides read TGTGCCAGCAGCCCTGGCGGGTCCCACACAGATACGCAGTATTTT. Full variable domain (outside the CDR3, taken from reference TRBV7-3 and TRBJ2-3): GAGVSQTPSNKVTEKGKYVELRCDPISGHTALYWYRQSLGQGPEFLIYFQGTGAADDSGLPNDRFFAVRPEGSVSTLKIQRTERGDSAVYLCASSPGGSHTDTQYFGPGTRLTVL.

The chain recombines TRBV27 with TRBJ2-1, with a weak D call TRBD1 (6 bases). Germline V CDR1 and CDR2: MNHEY, SMNVEV (reference sequence). This CDR3 spans 14 amino acids. V lost 7 bases and J 0 bases, leaving 10 bases between the germline ends. CDR3 coding DNA: TGTGCCAGCAATGGGGGCCCCTCCTACAATGAGCAGTTCTTC. This sequence encodes CASNGGPSYNEQFF.

The CDR3 region has the DNA TGTGCCAGCAGCTTAAGTGGGACTAGCGGGAAAAACACAGATACGCAGTATTTT. Protein: CASSLSGTSGKNTDTQYF. V and J are TRBV7-3 and TRBJ2-3, with 13 bases matching TRBD2. This CDR3 region has 18 residues. Germline CDR1 is SGHTA and CDR2 is FQGTGA. After removal of 1 base from V and 2 bases from J, the junction contained 6 bases not matched to a gene. Looking up the rest from reference TRBV7-3 and TRBJ2-3 gives the full variable domain: GAGVSQTPSNKVTEKGKYVELRCDPISGHTALYWYRQSLGQGPEFLIYFQGTGAADDSGLPNDRFFAVRPEGSVSTLKIQRTERGDSAVYLCASSLSGTSGKNTDTQYFGPGTRLTVL.

DNA for the CDR3: TGTGCCAGCAGCGTAGAAGGCAGGCCGAGTAATGAAAAACTGTTTTTT. Translated, it gives CASSVEGRPSNEKLFF. The chain recombines TRBV9 with TRBJ1-4; D is uncertain. CDR1 SGDLS and CDR2 YYNGEE come from the germline V gene. Trimming took off 0 bases at V and 4 bases at J, with 13 bases between the two ends. The length of the CDR3 is 16 residues.

This chain links TRBV5-1 with TRBJ2-7; 7 bases match TRBD1. The CDR3 contains 14 residues. Trimming cost V 1 base and J 2 bases; bases outside gene matches: 3. Germline lookup yields CDR1 SGHRS and CDR2 YFSETQ. The CDR3 here is CASSLRQGAYEQYF. The CDR3 DNA follows: TGCGCCAGCAGCTTGAGACAGGGAGCCTACGAGCAGTACTTC.

CDR3 in DNA: TGTGCCAGCACCCAGGGGGCTGACACTGAAGCTTTCTTT. Translation: CASTQGADTEAFF. The chain recombines TRBV2 with TRBJ1-1; 8 bases fit TRBD1. Germline loops: CDR1 SNHLY, CDR2 FYNNEI. This CDR3 is built from 13 residues. Losses at the gene ends were 7 bases for V and 3 bases for J; bases not matched to a gene: 4.

The chain links TRBV2 to TRBJ2-7; 12 bases align to TRBD1. The CDR3 extends over 13 amino acids. CDR1 is SNHLY and CDR2 is FYNNEI in the germline V gene. The J segment lost 5 bases and the V segment lost 6 bases, leaving 2 bases of the junction unmatched. The CDR3 spells CASRGQGADEQYF. Written as DNA, the CDR3 is TGTGCCAGCAGGGGACAGGGGGCGGACGAGCAGTACTTC. The variable domain in full, with the rest retrieved from reference TRBV2 and TRBJ2-7, is EPEVTQTPSHQVTQMGQEVILRCVPISNHLYFYWYRQILGQKVEFLVSFYNNEISEKSEIFDDQFSVERPDGSNFTLKIRSTKLEDSAMYFCASRGQGADEQYFGPGTRLTVT.

The gene calls are TRBV7-9 and TRBJ2-1, with D possibly matching TRBD2 (6 bases). The length of the CDR3 is 13 residues. Germline V gene lookup returns CDR1 SEHNR and CDR2 FQNEAQ (reference sequence). Trimming removed 4 bases at V and 5 bases at J, with 9 bases between. CDR3: CASSWASDNEQFF. DNA for the CDR3: TGTGCCAGCAGCTGGGCTAGCGACAATGAGCAGTTCTTC.

The CDR3 sequence is CASSLGGPQTFQYF. The CDR3, as DNA: TGTGCCAGCAGCTTGGGGGGGCCCCAAACATTTCAGTACTTC. The chain links TRBV5-6 to TRBJ2-4, with D possibly being TRBD1 (6 bases). The length of the CDR3 is 14 residues. Trimming shortened V by 0 bases and J by 11 bases, and 15 bases separated the two germline ends. Germline CDR1 SGHDT, CDR2 YYEEEE.

The gene calls are TRBV11-3 and TRBJ1-5; 7 nucleotides align to TRBD1. This CDR3 spans 14 amino acids. Germline V lookup: CDR1 SGHNT, CDR2 YENEEA. Trimming took 5 bases from V and 6 from J; bases not matched to a gene: 7. CDR3 residues: CASSHRDSGQPQHF. Here the CDR3 DNA reads TGTGCCAGCAGCCACCGGGACAGCGGTCAGCCCCAGCATTTT.

The V call is TRBV2, the J call TRBJ1-1; maybe TRBD1 (6 bases). With 0 bases removed from V and 4 bases from J, the gap between germline ends came to 18 bases. Germline V gene data show CDR1 as SNHLY and CDR2 as FYNNEI. This CDR3 is built from 17 residues. This CDR3 is CASSEAPPDSMGTEAFF. The DNA for the CDR3 is TGTGCCAGCAGTGAAGCGCCCCCGGACAGCATGGGCACTGAAGCTTTCTTT.

This chain's CDR3 is CASSALTGIQRSNTEAFF. The CDR3 DNA follows: TGTGCCAGCAGCGCACTAACAGGGATCCAAAGGTCGAACACTGAAGCTTTCTTT. The V and J genes are TRBV9 and TRBJ1-1, with D tentatively TRBD1 (6 bases). Looked up from germline, CDR1 is SGDLS and CDR2 is YYNGEE. This CDR3 is built from 18 residues. V lost 3 bases, J lost 1 base, and 22 bases lay in between. Full variable domain (missing parts from reference TRBV9 and TRBJ1-1): DSGVTQTPKHLITATGQRVTLRCSPRSGDLSVYWYQQSLDQGLQFLIQYYNGEERAKGNILERFSAQQFPDLHSELNLSSLELGDSALYFCASSALTGIQRSNTEAFFGQGTRLTVV.

This clone came up a few times. The V and J genes are TRBV27 and TRBJ1-2, with D unresolved. The CDR3 totals 12 residues. CDR1 is MNHEY and CDR2 is SMNVEV in the germline V gene (reference sequence). V lost 8 bases to trimming and J lost 4 bases, with 11 bases between them. The CDR3 reads CASGVRGYGYTF. CDR3 DNA sequence: TGTGCCAGCGGCGTGCGGGGCTATGGCTACACCTTC.

This chain joins TRBV7-6 and TRBJ2-2; maybe TRBD1 (5 bases). This CDR3 region has 16 residues. The germline gives CDR1 SGHVS, CDR2 FNYEAQ. V was trimmed by 3 bases and J by 6 bases, leaving 17 bases between them. The CDR3 loop reads CASSFQGIYRSGELFF. The CDR3 region has the DNA TGTGCCAGCAGCTTTCAGGGTATCTACCGGTCCGGGGAGCTGTTTTTT.

The chain couples TRBV28 to TRBJ2-7; tentatively, D is TRBD1 (6 bases). This CDR3 spans 15 amino acids. CDR1 is MDHEN, CDR2 SYDVKM, per germline. V lost 10 bases, J lost 0 bases, and 19 bases lay in between. The CDR3 nucleotides read TGTGCCACCCGCCGACGCCGGGACACCTCCTACGAGCAGTACTTC. Amino acid sequence: CATRRRRDTSYEQYF.

This clone was observed once. The chain links TRBV7-9 to TRBJ2-2; D might be TRBD2 (5 bases). Germline loops: CDR1 SEHNR, CDR2 FQNEAQ (reference sequence). The CDR3 runs to 15 residues. Trimming took 1 base from V and 5 from J, leaving 11 bases between them. CDR3 in amino acids: CASSLGAAVTGELFF. The CDR3 coding sequence is TGTGCCAGCAGCTTAGGGGCAGCGGTTACCGGGGAGCTGTTTTTT.

The rearrangement links TRBV9 to TRBJ2-2, with 7 bases aligning to TRBD1. After removal of 5 bases from V and 3 bases from J, the junction contained 1 base not matched to a gene. In germline, CDR1 is SGDLS, CDR2 YYNGEE. This CDR3 comprises 13 residues. DNA of the CDR3: TGTGCCAGCAGGGGACAGCACACCGGGGAGCTGTTTTTT. Its translation: CASRGQHTGELFF.

The chain is built from TRBV7-3 and TRBJ2-2, with 7 bases aligning to TRBD1. Germline V lookup: CDR1 SGHTA, CDR2 FQGTGA. CDR3 size: 14 residues. V dropped 5 bases and J dropped 7; count of bases not matched to a gene: 7. CDR3 sequence reads: CASSETGVGGELFF. The CDR3, as DNA: TGTGCCAGCAGCGAAACAGGGGTTGGCGGGGAGCTGTTTTTT. The whole variable domain, filled in from reference TRBV7-3 and TRBJ2-2, reads GAGVSQTPSNKVTEKGKYVELRCDPISGHTALYWYRQSLGQGPEFLIYFQGTGAADDSGLPNDRFFAVRPEGSVSTLKIQRTERGDSAVYLCASSETGVGGELFFGEGSRLTVL.

The chain employs TRBV2 and TRBJ2-2; 11 positions agree with TRBD2. Losses at the gene ends were 7 bases for V and 7 bases for J; bases not matched to a gene: 17. The V gene's germline CDR1 is SNHLY and CDR2 FYNNEI. The length of the CDR3 is 18 residues. The CDR3 nucleotides read TGTGCCAGCAATCGTAAGACTAGCGGGACCCGGATGGGCGGGGAGCTGTTTTTT. Translating gives CASNRKTSGTRMGGELFF. Supplemented by reference TRBV2 and TRBJ2-2, the full variable domain reads EPEVTQTPSHQVTQMGQEVILRCVPISNHLYFYWYRQILGQKVEFLVSFYNNEISEKSEIFDDQFSVERPDGSNFTLKIRSTKLEDSAMYFCASNRKTSGTRMGGELFFGEGSRLTVL.